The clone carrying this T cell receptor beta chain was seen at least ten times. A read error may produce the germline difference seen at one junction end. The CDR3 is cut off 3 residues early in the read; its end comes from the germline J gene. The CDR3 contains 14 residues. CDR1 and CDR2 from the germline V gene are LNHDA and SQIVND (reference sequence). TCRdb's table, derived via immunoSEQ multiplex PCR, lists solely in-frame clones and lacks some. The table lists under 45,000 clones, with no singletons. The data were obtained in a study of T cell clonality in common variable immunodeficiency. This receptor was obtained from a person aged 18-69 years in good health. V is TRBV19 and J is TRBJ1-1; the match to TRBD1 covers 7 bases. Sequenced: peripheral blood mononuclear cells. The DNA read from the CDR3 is TGTGCCAGTAGTGTAGACAGGGACTACACTGAA. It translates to CASSVDRDYTE. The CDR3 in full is CASSVDRDYTEAFF.